This entry concerns a single TCR beta chain. Its specificity is not known. This sample was taken from a study of cytomegalovirus exposure and HLA in healthy donors. The CDR3 sequence is 16 residues long. CDR1 is SGHRS and CDR2 is YFSETQ in the germline V gene. V dropped 4 bases and J dropped 7; count of bases not matched to a gene: 10. Repertoires were generated with immunoSEQ multiplex PCR, while TCRdb's copy carries only in-frame clones and drops some. The data hold roughly 130,000 clones, with around 92% observed a single time. Study-wide points: For most TCR sequences rarity was the rule, although some public TCRs occurred in many donors. The study put 150 to 200 TCR beta chains on its list as cytomegalovirus-associated. CMV antigen specificity of a few CMV-associated chains was confirmed in vitro.

This receptor was taken from a man between 25 and 39 years old in good health and CMV-seronegative. Input material: PBMCs. The rearrangement links TRBV5-1 to TRBJ2-2; 10 bases are a match to TRBD1. This chain's CDR3 is CASSPDRGRVNGELFF. The CDR3 DNA sequence: TGCGCCAGCAGCCCAGACAGGGGGCGAGTAAACGGGGAGCTGTTTTTT.